Each of the 32 T cell receptor beta chains below was sequenced from the same sample in a study of blood T cell repertoires in COVID-19. The assay was immunoSEQ multiplex PCR, and TCRdb's table has in-frame clones only and misses some. The table includes fewer than 110,000 clones, less than 85% detected once. Material: peripheral blood. Receptors originate from a woman between 65 and 79 years old with active or convalescent COVID-19.

This clone was found a few times. The chain links TRBV7-9 to TRBJ1-1, with 8 positions matching TRBD1. The germline gives CDR1 SEHNR, CDR2 FQNEAQ (reference sequence). The V gene end was trimmed by 6 bases and the J gene end by 6 bases; junction bases not matched to a gene: 12. The CDR3 consists of 15 residues. The CDR3 reads CASRPKDRVGAEAFF. In nucleotides, the CDR3 is TGTGCCAGCAGACCTAAGGACAGGGTAGGGGCTGAAGCTTTCTTT.

The rearrangement links TRBV11-2 to TRBJ2-7, with 7 bases that match TRBD2. Germline assignment: CDR1 SGHAT and CDR2 FQNNGV. The CDR3 has 16 residues. J was trimmed by 2 bases and V by 5 bases; bases with no gene match: 12. The CDR3: CASSPIGREGTYEQYF. CDR3 nucleotide sequence: TGTGCCAGCAGCCCCATAGGGAGGGAGGGTACCTACGAGCAGTACTTC. The entire variable domain, with the rest obtained from reference TRBV11-2 and TRBJ2-7, is as follows: EAGVAQSPRYKIIEKRQSVAFWCNPISGHATLYWYQQILGQGPKLLIQFQNNGVVDDSQLPKDRFSAERLKGVDSTLKIQPAKLEDSAVYLCASSPIGREGTYEQYFGPGTRLTVT.

CDR3 in DNA: TGCAGCGCTGGGACAGGGGAACTGACTGAAGCTTTCTTT. Its protein product is CSAGTGELTEAFF. The chain employs TRBV29-1 and TRBJ1-1; 10 bases are a match to TRBD1. The trim removed 7 bases at V and 5 bases at J, leaving 7 bases unmatched. Germline CDR1 SQVTM, CDR2 ANQGSEA. The CDR3 runs 13 residues.

This clone has just one count. V is TRBV28 and J is TRBJ1-5; perhaps TRBD1 as D (6 bases). In germline, CDR1 is MDHEN, CDR2 SYDVKM. The CDR3 is 16 amino acids. V was cut by 5 bases and J by 2 bases, with 16 bases left in between. CDR3 sequence: CASSLMQGSGNQPQHF. The DNA of the CDR3 is TGTGCCAGCAGTCTGATGCAGGGGAGCGGCAATCAGCCCCAGCATTTT.

J is TRBJ1-1 and V is TRBV9; TRBD1 agrees at 11 bases. CDR3 length equals 17 residues. V shed 3 bases, J shed 1 base, and the junction held 8 bases outside the gene matches. CDR1 is SGDLS, CDR2 YYNGEE, per germline. CDR3 region: CASSETGQGVKNTEAFF. The CDR3 nucleotides read TGTGCCAGCAGCGAGACGGGACAGGGGGTAAAGAACACTGAAGCTTTCTTT.

The chain joins TRBV5-1 to TRBJ2-7; D is perhaps TRBD1 (5 bases). Germline assignment: CDR1 SGHRS and CDR2 YFSETQ. The CDR3 is 14 residues long. Trimming removed 3 bases from V and 2 bases from J, with 12 bases in between. Here the CDR3 DNA reads TGCGCCAGCAGCTGGGGCGGCAGCGCCTACGAGCAGTACTTC. Protein product: CASSWGGSAYEQYF.

J is TRBJ2-6 and V is TRBV28; D perhaps matches TRBD1 (5 bases). The CDR3 extends over 15 amino acids. Germline assignment: CDR1 MDHEN and CDR2 SYDVKM. V was pared by 6 bases and J by 2 bases, with 11 bases between. As DNA, the CDR3 is TGTGCCAGCAGACAGGTCCGGGCTGGGGCCAACGTCCTGACTTTC. Translating gives CASRQVRAGANVLTF.

The J gene is TRBJ1-2, the V gene TRBV7-8; D not certain. This CDR3 has 13 residues. Germline V lookup: CDR1 SGHVS, CDR2 FQNEAQ. V was pared by 1 base and J by 2 bases, with 5 bases between. The CDR3 DNA reads TGTGCCAGCAGCTTAGGTCAGAACTATGGCTACACCTTC. Translated, it gives CASSLGQNYGYTF.

This chain links TRBV28 with TRBJ1-6, with a possible D match to TRBD1 (5 bases). V was shortened by 5 bases and J by 0 bases, with 17 bases between the two germline ends. CDR3 length: 18 residues. CDR1 MDHEN and CDR2 SYDVKM come from the germline V gene. CDR3 nucleotides: TGTGCCAGCAGTCGACATGGACATTTTAGCTCCTATAATTCACCCCTCCACTTT. Protein: CASSRHGHFSSYNSPLHF.

The rearrangement joins TRBV27 to TRBJ2-1; 13 positions agree with TRBD2. Germline CDR1 reads MNHEY; CDR2 reads SMNVEV (reference sequence). CDR3 length: 14 residues. V dropped 5 bases and J dropped 8; count of bases not matched to a gene: 3. The CDR3 nucleotides read TGTGCCAGCAGTCGACTAGCGGGGGGAGATGAGCAGTTCTTC. Translation gives CASSRLAGGDEQFF.

V and J are TRBV28 and TRBJ2-1; 8 bases line up with TRBD2. Per the germline V gene, CDR1 is MDHEN and CDR2 is SYDVKM. The CDR3 has 14 residues. V trimming: 10 bases; J trimming: 8 bases; junction bases outside the gene matches: 13. CDR3 sequence: CATRIAGSVHEQFF. The CDR3 coding sequence is TGTGCCACAAGAATAGCGGGGTCGGTCCATGAGCAGTTCTTC.

The chain links TRBV2 to TRBJ1-1; possibly TRBD1 for D (6 bases). The CDR3 has 14 amino acids. V dropped 4 bases and J dropped 5 bases, with 14 bases sitting between them. Germline lookup yields CDR1 SNHLY and CDR2 FYNNEI. The CDR3, as DNA: TGTGCCAGCAGTGCAGCGTCAGGGGAGACTGAAGCTTTCTTT. Translating it yields CASSAASGETEAFF.

The chain recombines TRBV10-3 with TRBJ2-3; 10 bases line up with TRBD2. V was pared by 6 bases and J by 2 bases, with 20 bases of the junction left unmatched. The CDR3 totals 20 residues. CDR1 and CDR2 from the germline V gene are ENHRY and SYGVKD. CDR3 DNA sequence: TGTGCCATCAGGGCGGGATTTGGTTTAGCGGGGGGCAAGCACACAGATACGCAGTATTTT. It yields the protein CAIRAGFGLAGGKHTDTQYF.

This chain links TRBV24-1 with TRBJ2-5; 8 bases map to TRBD2. The CDR3 contains 15 residues. CDR1 and CDR2 from the germline V gene are KGHDR and SFDVKD. V lost 3 bases to trimming and J lost 5 bases; unmatched junction nucleotides: 7. For the CDR3, the DNA is TGTGCCACCAGTGATCCGCGGGGGGACGCCGAGACCCAGTACTTC. It translates to CATSDPRGDAETQYF.

This clone was counted between two and nine times. The chain joins TRBV28 to TRBJ1-4, with D possibly matching TRBD1 (6 bases). Trimming pared 6 bases from V and 10 bases from J, leaving 15 bases between. Germline V lookup: CDR1 MDHEN, CDR2 SYDVKM. The CDR3 spans 13 residues. This CDR3 reads CASSLDSNGKLFF. CDR3 coding DNA: TGTGCCAGCAGCCTGGACAGTAACGGAAAACTGTTTTTT.

This chain uses TRBV7-5 with TRBJ2-1; TRBD2, as called in the table, went unchecked against the DNA. TRBV7-5 is deemed a pseudogene. The CDR3 has 19 amino acids. The CDR3 sequence is CARSLVLAGASGGLDEQFF. CDR3 DNA sequence: TGTGCCAGAAGCTTAGTACTAGCGGGAGCCTCGGGGGGTTTAGATGAGCAGTTCTTC.

V is TRBV7-2 and J is TRBJ2-5; TRBD2 agrees at 10 bases. Trimming removed 1 base from V and 4 bases from J; junction bases left unmatched: 12. The CDR3 is made up of 18 amino acids. Germline V gives CDR1 SGHTA, CDR2 FQGNSA. The CDR3 reads CASSLDSSGGYPRETQYF. CDR3 nucleotide sequence: TGTGCCAGCAGCTTAGACTCTAGCGGGGGCTACCCAAGAGAGACCCAGTACTTC.

The chain is built from TRBV6-2 or TRBV6-3 and TRBJ2-3; no definite D call. Germline CDR1 reads MNHEY; CDR2 reads SVGEGT. The CDR3 has 13 amino acids. Trimming stripped 0 bases from V and 6 bases from J, with 7 bases between. This CDR3 is CASSYSFIDTQYF. CDR3 coding DNA: TGTGCCAGCAGTTACTCGTTCATCGATACGCAGTATTTT.

Here the CDR3 DNA reads TGTGCCAGCAGCCCAATTCTAGCGGGGGTCTACAATGAGCAGTTCTTC. Residues: CASSPILAGVYNEQFF. The V call is TRBV3-1 (or the pseudogene TRBV3-2), the J call TRBJ2-1; 10 bases line up with TRBD2. CDR3 length: 16 residues. CDR1 LGHDT and CDR2 YNNKEL come from the germline V gene (reference sequence). The V and J ends lost 4 bases and 3 bases, in that order; junction bases with no gene match: 6.

The chain carries TRBV3-1 (or the pseudogene TRBV3-2) and TRBJ2-7; D is unclear. Germline V gene sequence: CDR1 LGHDT, CDR2 YNNKEL (reference sequence). V lost 2 bases, J lost 1 base, and 12 bases lay in between. The length of the CDR3 is 15 residues. CDR3 coding DNA: TGTGCCAGCAGCCAATCTGTTCTAGGATCCTACGAGCAGTACTTC. Translating it yields CASSQSVLGSYEQYF.

The chain links TRBV27 to TRBJ2-3, with 10 bases matching TRBD2. The CDR3 contains 15 residues. With V trimmed by 6 bases and J by 0 bases, 3 bases remained unmatched. Germline CDR1 reads MNHEY; CDR2 reads SMNVEV (reference sequence). CDR3 in amino acids: CASRGTSASTDTQYF. The CDR3 DNA follows: TGTGCCAGCAGGGGGACTAGCGCGAGCACAGATACGCAGTATTTT.

This clone occurred a few times. One end of the junction fails to match germline, which may point to a read error. The V and J genes are TRBV5-1 and TRBJ1-1, with TRBD1 matching 9 bases. Looked up from germline, CDR1 is SGHRS and CDR2 is YFSETQ. The CDR3 consists of 14 residues. This CDR3 reads CASGLDRGNTEAFF. Written as DNA, the CDR3 is TGCGCCAGCGGCTTGGACAGGGGGAACACTGAAGCTTTCTTT. Supplemented by reference TRBV5-1 and TRBJ1-1, the full variable domain reads KAGVTQTPRYLIKTRGQQVTLSCSPISGHRSVSWYQQTPGQGLQFLFEYFSETQRNKGNFPGRFSGRQFSNSRSEMNVSTLELGDSALYLCASGLDRGNTEAFFGQGTRLTVV.

The rearrangement joins TRBV5-1 to TRBJ2-1; TRBD2 matches 12 bases. This CDR3 spans 17 amino acids. The ends lost 3 bases at V and 3 bases at J; junction bases unmatched: 7. Germline V lookup: CDR1 SGHRS, CDR2 YFSETQ. For the CDR3, the DNA is TGCGCCAGCAGCTCCGGACTAGCGGGGAGGGGCTACAATGAGCAGTTCTTC. Translation gives CASSSGLAGRGYNEQFF.

The chain couples TRBV2 to TRBJ1-4; D possibly corresponds to TRBD1 (5 bases). V lost 2 bases and J lost 3, with 13 bases in between. The germline V gene encodes CDR1 SNHLY and CDR2 FYNNEI. The CDR3 runs 16 residues. In DNA, the CDR3 is TGTGCCAGCAGTGAACTAGGGGCAGCCTCTAATGAAAAACTGTTTTTT. Protein: CASSELGAASNEKLFF.

The chain recombines TRBV7-9 with TRBJ2-3, with no clear D. This CDR3 has 12 amino acids. Germline loops: CDR1 SEHNR, CDR2 FQNEAQ (reference sequence). V gave up 5 bases and J gave up 4 bases, with 7 bases separating them. The CDR3 DNA reads TGTGCCAGCAGCCCTCCGGCAGATACGCAGTATTTT. Translation: CASSPPADTQYF.

The chain has TRBV7-9 and TRBJ2-7, with TRBD1 matching over 9 bases. The ends lost 4 bases at V and 2 bases at J; junction bases unmatched: 6. The CDR3 totals 15 residues. CDR1 is SEHNR, CDR2 FQNEAQ, per germline (reference sequence). The CDR3 nucleotides are TGTGCCAGCAGCTCCAGACAGGGGGGGACCTACGAGCAGTACTTC. Protein sequence: CASSSRQGGTYEQYF. The full variable domain, its missing parts supplied by reference TRBV7-9 and TRBJ2-7, is DTGVSQNPRHKITKRGQNVTFRCDPISEHNRLYWYRQTLGQGPEFLTYFQNEAQLEKSRLLSDRFSAERPKGSFSTLEIQRTEQGDSAMYLCASSSRQGGTYEQYFGPGTRLTVT.

This clone has just one count. V and J are TRBV28 and TRBJ2-5; 8 nucleotides align to TRBD1. J lost 1 base, V lost 6 bases, and 7 bases had no gene match. Germline loops: CDR1 MDHEN, CDR2 SYDVKM. The CDR3 consists of 15 residues. CDR3 nucleotide sequence: TGTGCCAGCAGACCCCAGGACAGGGTCCAAGAGACCCAGTACTTC. It encodes CASRPQDRVQETQYF.

The rearrangement links TRBV7-2 to TRBJ2-1; 8 bases are shared with TRBD2. CDR1 and CDR2 from the germline V gene are SGHTA and FQGNSA. V dropped 2 bases and J dropped 1; count of bases not matched to a gene: 4. The length of the CDR3 is 16 residues. CDR3 DNA sequence: TGTGCCAGCAGCTTAACGGGAGGGCCTTCCTACAATGAGCAGTTCTTC. It yields the protein CASSLTGGPSYNEQFF.

The gene calls are TRBV28 and TRBJ2-7; D is possibly TRBD2 (6 bases). This CDR3 has 14 residues. CDR1 is MDHEN and CDR2 is SYDVKM in the germline V gene. Trimming shortened V by 4 bases and J by 3 bases, and 13 bases separated the two germline ends. The CDR3, as DNA: TGTGCCAGCAGTTCGCCGGGGGAAGGCTACGAGCAGTACTTC. It encodes CASSSPGEGYEQYF.

V is TRBV27 and J is TRBJ2-7; a possible D gene is TRBD1 (6 bases). The germline gives CDR1 MNHEY, CDR2 SMNVEV (reference sequence). The CDR3 runs 14 residues. The V end was cut by 2 bases, the J end by 2 bases, with 10 bases between. Here the CDR3 reads CASSLRQAPYEQYF. Written as DNA, the CDR3 is TGTGCCAGCAGTTTAAGACAGGCCCCCTACGAGCAGTACTTC.

This sequence joins TRBV7-2 and TRBJ2-7; 10 bases match TRBD2. Trimming at V came to 0 bases and at J to 0 bases, leaving 2 bases not matched to a gene. Germline-derived CDR1 and CDR2 are SGHTA and FQGNSA. The CDR3 totals 16 residues. CDR3 coding DNA: TGTGCCAGCAGCTTAGCGGCTAGCGGGGGCTCCTACGAGCAGTACTTC. Translation: CASSLAASGGSYEQYF.

The sample holds a few counts of this clone. V gene TRBV10-1 combines with J gene TRBJ1-2; 9 nucleotides match TRBD1. Losses at the gene ends were 4 bases for V and 7 bases for J; bases not matched to a gene: 25. This CDR3 has 20 residues. Germline CDR1 is WNHNN and CDR2 is SYGVQD (reference sequence). CDR3: CASSGKYNRDRVGNAPGYTF. Here the CDR3 DNA reads TGCGCCAGCAGTGGGAAATATAACCGGGACAGGGTCGGAAATGCTCCTGGCTACACCTTC.